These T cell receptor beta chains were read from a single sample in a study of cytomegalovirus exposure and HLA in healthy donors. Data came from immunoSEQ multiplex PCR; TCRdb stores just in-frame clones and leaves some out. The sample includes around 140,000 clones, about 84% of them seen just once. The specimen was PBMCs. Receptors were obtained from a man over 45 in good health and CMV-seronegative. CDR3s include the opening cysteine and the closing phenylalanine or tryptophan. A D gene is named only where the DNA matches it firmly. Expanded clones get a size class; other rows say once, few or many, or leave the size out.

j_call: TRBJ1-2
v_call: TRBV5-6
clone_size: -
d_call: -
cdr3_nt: TGTGCCAGCAGCTTGGACCCAGTTGGCTACACCTTC
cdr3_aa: CASSLDPVGYTF

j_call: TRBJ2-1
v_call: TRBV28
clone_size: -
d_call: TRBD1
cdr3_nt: TGTGCCAGCAGTTTATCCCCGGGACAGGGAATCTACAATGAGCAGTTCTTC
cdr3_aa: CASSLSPGQGIYNEQFF

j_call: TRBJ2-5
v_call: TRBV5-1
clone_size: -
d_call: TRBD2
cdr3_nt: TGCGCCAGCAGCTCAGGACTAGCGGGGGGCCAAGAGACCCGGTACTTC
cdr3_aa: CASSSGLAGGQETRYF

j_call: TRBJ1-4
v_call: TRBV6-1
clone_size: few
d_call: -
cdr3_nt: TGTGCCAGCAGTGTTGTGGACAGTGAAAAACTGTTTTTT
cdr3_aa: CASSVVDSEKLFF

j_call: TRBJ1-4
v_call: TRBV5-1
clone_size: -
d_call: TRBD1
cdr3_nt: TGCGCCAGCAGCGCATCCGGGACAGGGAATGAAAAACTGTTTTTT
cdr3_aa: CASSASGTGNEKLFF

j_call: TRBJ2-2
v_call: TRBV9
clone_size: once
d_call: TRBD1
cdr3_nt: TGTGCCAGCAGCACCCGACAGGGGACGAACACCGGGGAGCTGTTTTTT
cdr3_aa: CASSTRQGTNTGELFF

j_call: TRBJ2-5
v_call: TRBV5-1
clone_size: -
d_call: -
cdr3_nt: TGCGCCAGCAGTACGGGGGTTCGCGACCAGCGGAAAGAGACCCAGTACTTC
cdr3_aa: CASSTGVRDQRKETQYF

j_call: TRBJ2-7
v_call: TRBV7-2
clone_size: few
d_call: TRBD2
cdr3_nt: TGTGCCAGCAGCCCGAGGACTAGCGCGAACTCCTACGAGCAGTACTTC
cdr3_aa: CASSPRTSANSYEQYF

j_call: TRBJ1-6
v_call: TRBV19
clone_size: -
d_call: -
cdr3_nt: TGTGCCAGTAGTATAGTTGGAGATAATTCACCCCTCCACTTT
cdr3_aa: CASSIVGDNSPLHF

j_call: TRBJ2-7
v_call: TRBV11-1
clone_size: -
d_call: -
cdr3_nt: TGTGCCAGCAGCTTATCGAGCGGGCCCTCCTACGAGCAGTACTTC
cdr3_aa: CASSLSSGPSYEQYF

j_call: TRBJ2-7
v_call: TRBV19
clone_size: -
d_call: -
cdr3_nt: TGTGCCAGTAGTAGGGAGTATACCTACGAGCAGTACTTC
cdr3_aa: CASSREYTYEQYF

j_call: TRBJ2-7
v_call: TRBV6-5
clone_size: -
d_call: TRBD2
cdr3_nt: TGTGCCAGCAGTTATAGAGCGGGGGCCGGCTACGAGCAGTACTTC
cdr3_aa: CASSYRAGAGYEQYF

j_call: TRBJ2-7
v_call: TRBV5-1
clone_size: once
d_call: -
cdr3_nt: TGCGCCAGCAGCTTCAGGACAGAATTAGCCTACGAGCAGTACTTC
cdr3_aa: CASSFRTELAYEQYF

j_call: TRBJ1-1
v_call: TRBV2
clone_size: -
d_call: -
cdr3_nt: TGTGCCAGCAAGGGATATGGGGGCTTGGGCACTGAAGCTTTCTTT
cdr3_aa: CASKGYGGLGTEAFF

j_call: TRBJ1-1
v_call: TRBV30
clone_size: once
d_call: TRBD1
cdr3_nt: TGTGCCTGGACAAAGGGGACAGGGAACACTGAAGCTTTCTTT
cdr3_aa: CAWTKGTGNTEAFF

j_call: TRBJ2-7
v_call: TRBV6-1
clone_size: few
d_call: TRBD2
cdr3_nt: TGTGCCAGCAGGGGGCCAGCGGGGGGTTCCTACGAGCAGTACTTC
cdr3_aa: CASRGPAGGSYEQYF

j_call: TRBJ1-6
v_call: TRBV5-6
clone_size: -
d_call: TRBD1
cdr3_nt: TGTGCCAGCAGGACCGGGACAGCATCCTCACCCCTCCACTTT
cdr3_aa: CASRTGTASSPLHF

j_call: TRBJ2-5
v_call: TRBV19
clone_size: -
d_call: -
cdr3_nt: TGTGCCAGTAGTATAGTCGGGGGGACCCAGTACTTC
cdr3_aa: CASSIVGGTQYF

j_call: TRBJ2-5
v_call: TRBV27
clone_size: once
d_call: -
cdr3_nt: TGTGCCAGCAGTCCCCGGAGGGGATTAGAGACCCAGTACTTC
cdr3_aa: CASSPRRGLETQYF

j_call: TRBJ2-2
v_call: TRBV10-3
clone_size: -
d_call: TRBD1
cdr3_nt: TGTGCCATCAGGGACAGGATCACCGGGGAGCTGTTTTTT
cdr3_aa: CAIRDRITGELFF

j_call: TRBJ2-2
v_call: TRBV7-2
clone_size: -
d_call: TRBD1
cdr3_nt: TGTGCCAGCAGCTTACCGGGACAGTACACCGGGGAGCTGTTTTTT
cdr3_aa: CASSLPGQYTGELFF

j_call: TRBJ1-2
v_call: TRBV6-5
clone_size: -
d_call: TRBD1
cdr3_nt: TGTGCCAGCAGTTACTCGTACGACAGGGCGTCTGGCTACACCTTC
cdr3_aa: CASSYSYDRASGYTF

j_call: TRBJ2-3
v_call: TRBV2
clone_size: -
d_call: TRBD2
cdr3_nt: TGTGCCAGCAGAGCGGGAGTTAATGCAGATACGCAGTATTTT
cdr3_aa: CASRAGVNADTQYF

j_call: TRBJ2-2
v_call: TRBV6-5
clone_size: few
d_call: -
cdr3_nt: TGTGCCAGCAGGGAGATCAATACCGGGGAGCTGTTTTTT
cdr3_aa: CASREINTGELFF

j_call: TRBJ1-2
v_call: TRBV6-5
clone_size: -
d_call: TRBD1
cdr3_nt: TGTGCCAGCAGACAGACAGGGGGCTATGGCTACACCTTC
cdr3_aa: CASRQTGGYGYTF

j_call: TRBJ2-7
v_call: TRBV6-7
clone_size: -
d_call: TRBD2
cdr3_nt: TGTGCCAGCAGTCTTAGCGGGAGGGCCGGGACCTACGAGCAGTACTTC
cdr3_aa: CASSLSGRAGTYEQYF

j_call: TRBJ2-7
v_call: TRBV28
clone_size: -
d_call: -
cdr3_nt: TGTGCCAGCACAGACTCTAAAAGCACCTACGAGCAGTACTTC
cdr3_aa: CASTDSKSTYEQYF

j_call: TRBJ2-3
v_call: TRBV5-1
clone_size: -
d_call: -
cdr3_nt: TGCGCCAGCAGCTTGGGCGCCCAAAGCACAGATACGCAGTATTTT
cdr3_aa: CASSLGAQSTDTQYF

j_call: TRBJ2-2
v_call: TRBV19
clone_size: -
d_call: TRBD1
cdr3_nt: TGTGCCAGCCGACAGGGGGAGGCGAACACCGGGGAGCTGTTTTTT
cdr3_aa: CASRQGEANTGELFF

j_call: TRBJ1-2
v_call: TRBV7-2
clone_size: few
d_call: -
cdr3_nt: TGTGCCAGCAGCTTAGCAGGGGATGGCTACACCTTC
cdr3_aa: CASSLAGDGYTF

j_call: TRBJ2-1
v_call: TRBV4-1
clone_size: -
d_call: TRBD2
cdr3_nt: TGCGCCAGCAGCCAAGAGTTGCGGGGGGATCTGGGGAGAGCTTGGTTCTTC
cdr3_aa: CASSQELRGDLGRAWFF

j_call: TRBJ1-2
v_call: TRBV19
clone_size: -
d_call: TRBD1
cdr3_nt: TGTGCCAGTAGTCCGACGGACAGGGACTATGGCTACACCTTC
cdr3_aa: CASSPTDRDYGYTF

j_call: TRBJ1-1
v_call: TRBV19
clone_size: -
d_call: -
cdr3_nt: TGTGCCAGTAGTATTAGGAGGGACACTGAAGCTTTCTTT
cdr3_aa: CASSIRRDTEAFF

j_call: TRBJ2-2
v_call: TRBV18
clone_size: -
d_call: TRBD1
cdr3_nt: TGTGCCAGCTCAATCAACAGGGGTCGGGACACCGGGGAGCTGTTTTTT
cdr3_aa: CASSINRGRDTGELFF

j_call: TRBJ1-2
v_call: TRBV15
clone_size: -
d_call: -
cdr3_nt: TGTGCCACCAGCAGAGATAAGTGGCAGGGGCTTAACTATGGCTACACCTTC
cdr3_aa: CATSRDKWQGLNYGYTF

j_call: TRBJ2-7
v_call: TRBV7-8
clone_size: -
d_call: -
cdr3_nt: TGTGCCAGCATCTTTAGACCGGGGTCCTACGAGCAGTACTTC
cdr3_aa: CASIFRPGSYEQYF

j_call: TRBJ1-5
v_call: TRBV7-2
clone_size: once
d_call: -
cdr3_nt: TGTGCCAGCAGCTTAGCTCCAGGGCAGAATCAGCCCCAGCATTTT
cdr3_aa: CASSLAPGQNQPQHF

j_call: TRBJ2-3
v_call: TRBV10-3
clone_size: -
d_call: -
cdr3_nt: TGTGCCATCAGTGAGTCGGAGGCTAGCGCTGGCACAGATACGCAGTATTTT
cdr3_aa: CAISESEASAGTDTQYF